The 16 T cell receptor beta chains below were found in one sample sequenced in a study of PD-L1 blockade in urothelial cancer. Here immunoSEQ multiplex PCR was the method, and the copy in TCRdb shows in-frame clones only, minus some. The sample has more than 30,000 clones; roughly 91% are singletons. Sequencing was performed on PBMCs, taken around atezolizumab (anti-PD-L1) treatment. These receptors all come from a man in his 60s with urothelial cancer.

This clone was counted only a few times. V gene TRBV9 combines with J gene TRBJ1-5; TRBD1 matches 7 bases. V was clipped by 4 bases and J by 1 base; unmatched bases: 5. The CDR3 has 15 amino acids. Germline assignment: CDR1 SGDLS and CDR2 YYNGEE. The CDR3 bases are TGTGCCAGCAGCTCAAGGGGGCTCAGCAATCAGCCCCAGCATTTT. Translated, it gives CASSSRGLSNQPQHF. The variable domain in full, with the rest retrieved from reference TRBV9 and TRBJ1-5, is DSGVTQTPKHLITATGQRVTLRCSPRSGDLSVYWYQQSLDQGLQFLIQYYNGEERAKGNILERFSAQQFPDLHSELNLSSLELGDSALYFCASSSRGLSNQPQHFGDGTRLSIL.

The chain employs TRBV20-1 and TRBJ1-1; D gene ambiguous. V lost 6 bases and J 6 bases, leaving 11 bases between the germline ends. The CDR3 consists of 11 residues. Germline CDR1 DFQATT, CDR2 SNEGSKA (reference sequence). CDR3 loop: CSAGFVAEAFF. The DNA for the CDR3 is TGCAGTGCCGGTTTCGTAGCTGAAGCTTTCTTT.

This clone was counted a few times. This chain links TRBV7-9 with TRBJ1-3; D gene unclear. The CDR3 contains 13 residues. Trimming took 2 bases from V and 3 from J, leaving 5 bases between them. Germline CDR1 SEHNR, CDR2 FQNEAQ (reference sequence). For the CDR3, the DNA is TGTGCCAGCAGCTTACAGGTTGGAAACACCATATATTTT. Encoded protein: CASSLQVGNTIYF. Supplemented by reference TRBV7-9 and TRBJ1-3, the full variable domain reads DTGVSQNPRHKITKRGQNVTFRCDPISEHNRLYWYRQTLGQGPEFLTYFQNEAQLEKSRLLSDRFSAERPKGSFSTLEIQRTEQGDSAMYLCASSLQVGNTIYFGEGSWLTVV.

This chain joins TRBV6-1 and TRBJ2-5, with D uncertain. This CDR3 region has 14 residues. Germline CDR1 MNHNS, CDR2 SASEGT. V shed 0 bases and J shed 5 bases, with 10 bases lying between them. The CDR3 protein is CASSEAFLLETQYF. In nucleotides, the CDR3 is TGTGCCAGCAGTGAAGCGTTCCTTTTGGAGACCCAGTACTTC.

The chain combines TRBV4-3 with TRBJ2-3; 8 bases agree with TRBD2. Germline CDR1 is LGHNA and CDR2 is YSLEER. Trimming removed 5 bases from V and 7 bases from J; junction bases left unmatched: 17. The CDR3 spans 17 residues. Here the CDR3 reads CASSVSAAGGVMNTQYF. The CDR3 DNA sequence: TGCGCCAGCAGCGTTTCGGCGGCGGGGGGTGTCATGAATACGCAGTATTTT.

This chain uses TRBV28 with TRBJ2-6; 13 nucleotides match TRBD2. Germline values: CDR1 MDHEN, CDR2 SYDVKM. The CDR3 spans 21 residues. Unmatched junction bases numbered 18, after V lost 4 bases and J lost 6 bases. The CDR3 DNA reads TGTGCCAGCAGTTCCGACCATACGACTAGCGGGAGGATTCATGAGGCCAACGTCCTGACTTTC. Amino acid sequence: CASSSDHTTSGRIHEANVLTF.

The chain uses TRBV30 and TRBJ2-1; possibly TRBD2 for D (6 bases). Germline lookup yields CDR1 GTSNPN and CDR2 SVGIG (reference sequence). This CDR3 contains 13 residues. V shed 5 bases and J shed 6 bases, with 14 bases lying between them. Here the CDR3 reads CAWGGAAANEQFF. In DNA, the CDR3 is TGTGCCTGGGGCGGGGCTGCGGCCAATGAGCAGTTCTTC.

The chain is built from TRBV7-3 and TRBJ1-2; maybe TRBD1 (6 bases). In germline, CDR1 is SGHTA, CDR2 FQGTGA. The CDR3 contains 13 residues. V lost 5 bases to trimming and J lost 9 bases, with 16 bases between them. The CDR3 sequence is CASSPHAGESYTF. CDR3 nucleotide sequence: TGTGCCAGCAGCCCACACGCAGGGGAGAGCTACACCTTC.

The genes are TRBV2 and TRBJ2-7; TRBD2 might be the D (5 bases). Trimming removed 8 bases at V and 3 bases at J, with 17 bases between. CDR1 is SNHLY, CDR2 FYNNEI, per germline. This CDR3 contains 14 residues. Written as DNA, the CDR3 is TGTGCCAGCTGTCATGACGGAGGTAACTACGAGCAGTACTTC. As protein: CASCHDGGNYEQYF.

The J gene is TRBJ2-2, the V gene TRBV30; a possible D gene is TRBD1 (6 bases). CDR1 GTSNPN and CDR2 SVGIG come from the germline V gene (reference sequence). This CDR3 comprises 13 residues. The germline V and J ends were trimmed by 4 bases and 5 bases, with 11 bases remaining between them. CDR3 sequence (DNA): TGTGCCTGGAACAACAGGGAAACCGGGGAGCTGTTTTTT. This codes for CAWNNRETGELFF.

This rearrangement joins TRBV9 to TRBJ2-5, with 12 bases fitting TRBD2. The junction had 7 bases not matched to a gene; V was cut back by 2 bases and J by 2 bases. This CDR3 is 17 amino acids long. CDR1 SGDLS and CDR2 YYNGEE come from the germline V gene. The CDR3 region is CASSVGLAGGDQETQYF. DNA of the CDR3: TGTGCCAGCAGCGTGGGGCTAGCGGGGGGGGATCAAGAGACCCAGTACTTC.

The J gene is TRBJ2-7, the V gene TRBV28; tentatively, D is TRBD1 (6 bases). The CDR3 totals 15 residues. Germline V gene sequence: CDR1 MDHEN, CDR2 SYDVKM. The ends were cut back, 2 bases at V and 4 bases at J, with 15 bases in the middle. DNA of the CDR3: TGTGCCAGCAGTTTAGACGGCAGGGGCCTATACGAGCAGTACTTC. Translation: CASSLDGRGLYEQYF.

The gene calls are TRBV7-8 and TRBJ2-7; 7 bases match TRBD2. Germline V gives CDR1 SGHVS, CDR2 FQNEAQ. The J segment lost 1 base and the V segment lost 3 bases, leaving 6 bases of the junction unmatched. This CDR3 contains 15 residues. The CDR3 sequence: CASSFQAGVSYEQYF. In DNA form, the CDR3 reads TGTGCCAGCAGCTTCCAGGCGGGAGTGTCCTACGAGCAGTACTTC.

The rearrangement joins TRBV19 to TRBJ1-2; D is ambiguous. The germline V and J ends were trimmed by 9 bases and 3 bases, with 17 bases remaining between them. CDR3 length: 14 amino acids. Looked up from germline, CDR1 is LNHDA and CDR2 is SQIVND (reference sequence). The CDR3 region is CASTSGVLDYGYTF. In DNA form, the CDR3 reads TGTGCCAGCACGAGCGGGGTATTGGACTATGGCTACACCTTC.

The chain recombines TRBV30 with TRBJ1-2; D ambiguous. Trimming stripped 0 bases from V and 2 bases from J, with 7 bases between. The CDR3 runs to 13 residues. Germline-derived CDR1 and CDR2 are GTSNPN and SVGIG (reference sequence). The CDR3 loop reads CAWSVTANYGYTF. CDR3 in DNA: TGTGCCTGGAGTGTTACAGCCAACTATGGCTACACCTTC.

The V and J genes are TRBV7-2 and TRBJ2-5; 8 bases match TRBD2. The germline gives CDR1 SGHTA, CDR2 FQGNSA. The CDR3 has 14 amino acids. J lost 5 bases, V lost 0 bases, and 2 bases had no gene match. DNA of the CDR3: TGTGCCAGCAGCTTAGCCACTAGCGGCGAGACCCAGTACTTC. It encodes CASSLATSGETQYF.